A single sample gave rise to the 6 T cell receptor beta chains below, sequenced in a study of identical twins (dated by TCRdb to 2015 to 2016). The protocol used for the library was 5' RACE. Sequencing was performed on an Illumina HiSeq 2000. Through fastp at Q25 and MiXCR, TCRdb rebuilt clones from the public reads, retaining in-frame beta chains. Each CDR3 protein gets just one entry, which takes the most common genes and DNA from the rows behind it. Within this sample are around 480,000 distinct CDR3 sequences, with approximately 15% of them counted one time only. The ten most abundant clones make up more than 0.8% of the sample. These sequences were also reported in another study, on yellow fever vaccine responses in identical twins.

Sequencing was carried out using CD4+ T cells sorted from blood. The receptors here all came from a woman aged 18-29 years in good health.

The V gene is TRBV10-3, the J gene TRBJ2-7; the match to TRBD1 covers 9 bases. V was pared by 6 bases and J by 4 bases, with 4 bases of the junction left unmatched. Germline V gene data show CDR1 as ENHRY and CDR2 as SYGVKD. The CDR3 is 13 amino acids. The DNA for the CDR3 is TGTGCCATCAGCCCGGGACAGGGATACGAGCAGTACTTC. Protein sequence: CAISPGQGYEQYF.

This clonotype was seen a handful of times. The J gene is TRBJ2-1, the V gene TRBV7-2, with 10 bases matching TRBD1. The ends lost 5 bases at V and 8 bases at J; junction bases unmatched: 9. Germline CDR1 is SGHTA and CDR2 is FQGNSA. CDR3 length equals 15 residues. The CDR3 bases are TGTGCCAGCAGCGTACGGGACAGGGGCGTCGATGAGCAGTTCTTC. It codes for CASSVRDRGVDEQFF.

V and J are TRBV11-3 and TRBJ2-1; D gene uncertain. V was clipped by 5 bases and J by 5 bases, with 13 bases between them. CDR1 and CDR2 from the germline V gene are SGHNT and YENEEA. CDR3 length equals 14 residues. The CDR3 bases are TGTGCCAGCAGCGCAACGTGGGGAAACAATGAGCAGTTCTTC. As protein: CASSATWGNNEQFF.

The table lists this clonotype with a few counts. The genes are TRBV3-1 and TRBJ1-5; possible D gene TRBD1, 5 bases. V was pared by 0 bases and J by 4 bases, with 10 bases between. Germline V gene lookup returns CDR1 LGHDT and CDR2 YNNKEL (reference sequence). The CDR3 is 15 residues long. CDR3 in amino acids: CASSQDSGANQPQHF. The CDR3 region has the DNA TGTGCCAGCAGCCAAGATTCCGGGGCTAATCAGCCCCAGCATTTT.

The chain couples TRBV6-2 or TRBV6-3 to TRBJ2-1, with D perhaps matching TRBD2 (5 bases). This CDR3 spans 16 amino acids. Germline V lookup: CDR1 MNHEY, CDR2 SVGEGT. V was pared by 6 bases and J by 8 bases, with 23 bases between. The CDR3 coding sequence is TGTGCCAGCAGACGGACGGGAACCACAATTGAATATGAGCAGTTCTTC. Residues: CASRRTGTTIEYEQFF.

The chain joins TRBV25-1 to TRBJ1-6; D not certain. Per germline, CDR1 MGHDK and CDR2 SYGVNS. Trimming cost V 10 bases and J 0 bases, with 13 bases left between them. The CDR3 is 15 amino acids. DNA of the CDR3: TGTGCCACGGAGGCTAGAGCCTCCTATAATTCACCCCTCCACTTT. It translates to CATEARASYNSPLHF. Filled out from reference TRBV25-1 and TRBJ1-6, the complete variable domain reads EADIYQTPRYLVIGTGKKITLECSQTMGHDKMYWYQQDPGMELHLIHYSYGVNSTEKGDLSSESTVSRIRTEHFPLTLESARPSHTSQYLCATEARASYNSPLHFGNGTRLTVT.